The TCR beta chain under discussion was sequenced for a study of T cells in tuberculosis. Study details: The T cells targeted glucose monomycolate, a mycobacterial lipid, via CD1B.

Generated by immunoSEQ multiplex PCR, the TCRdb table keeps only in-frame clones and is missing some. The repertoire holds around 25,000 clones, with approximately 94% as singletons. With regard to this clone: Its antigen remains unknown.

The CDR3 sequence is 16 residues long. V lost 7 bases, J lost 8 bases, and 11 bases stayed unmatched. Per germline, CDR1 SGHRS and CDR2 YFSETQ. Each donor contributed about 110,000 T cells on average, unsorted. Study-wide points: Active tuberculosis TCR-alpha repertoires lay closer to GMM-specific TCRs than IGRA-negative controls, suggesting clonal expansion. Smaller alpha distances in active tuberculosis partly reflected shorter CDR3-alpha lengths.

The rearrangement uses TRBV5-1 and TRBJ2-1, with 14 bases aligning to TRBD2. Sequencing was carried out using PBMCs. The TCR sequence derives from a donor aged 10 to 29 with latent tuberculosis or without tuberculosis infection. Some clones in this sample may be carry-over from other donors' samples. The CDR3 spells CASDRTSGRNVDEQFF. The CDR3, as DNA: TGCGCCAGCGACCGGACTAGCGGGAGGAATGTAGATGAGCAGTTCTTC.